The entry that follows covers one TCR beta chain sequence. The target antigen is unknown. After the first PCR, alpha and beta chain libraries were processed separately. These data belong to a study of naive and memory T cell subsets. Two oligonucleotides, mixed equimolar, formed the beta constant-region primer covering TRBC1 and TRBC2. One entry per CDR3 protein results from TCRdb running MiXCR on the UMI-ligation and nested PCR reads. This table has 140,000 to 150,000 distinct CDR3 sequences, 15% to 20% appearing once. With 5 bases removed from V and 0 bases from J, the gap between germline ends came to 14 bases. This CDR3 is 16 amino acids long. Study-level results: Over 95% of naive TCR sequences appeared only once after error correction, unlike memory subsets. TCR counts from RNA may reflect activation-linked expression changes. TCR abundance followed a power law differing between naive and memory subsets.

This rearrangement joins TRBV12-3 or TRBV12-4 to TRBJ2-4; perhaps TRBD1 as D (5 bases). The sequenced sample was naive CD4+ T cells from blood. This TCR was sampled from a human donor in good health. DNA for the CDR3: TGTGCCAGCAGTCTTAAAATAGACAGAGCCAAAAACATTCAGTACTTC. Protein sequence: CASSLKIDRAKNIQYF.